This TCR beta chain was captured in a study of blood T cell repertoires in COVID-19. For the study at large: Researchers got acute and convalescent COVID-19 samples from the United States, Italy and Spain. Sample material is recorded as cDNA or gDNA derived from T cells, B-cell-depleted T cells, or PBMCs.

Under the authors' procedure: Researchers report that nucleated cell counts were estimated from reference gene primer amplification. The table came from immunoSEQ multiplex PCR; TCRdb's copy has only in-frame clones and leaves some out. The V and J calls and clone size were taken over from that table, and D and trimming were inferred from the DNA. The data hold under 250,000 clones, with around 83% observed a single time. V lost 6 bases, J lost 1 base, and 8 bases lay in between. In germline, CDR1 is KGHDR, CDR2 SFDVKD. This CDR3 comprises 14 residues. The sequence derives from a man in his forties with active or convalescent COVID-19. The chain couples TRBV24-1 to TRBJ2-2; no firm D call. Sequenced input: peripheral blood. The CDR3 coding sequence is TGTGCCACCAGTAAACCAGGGAACACCGGGGAGCTGTTTTTT. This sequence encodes CATSKPGNTGELFF.